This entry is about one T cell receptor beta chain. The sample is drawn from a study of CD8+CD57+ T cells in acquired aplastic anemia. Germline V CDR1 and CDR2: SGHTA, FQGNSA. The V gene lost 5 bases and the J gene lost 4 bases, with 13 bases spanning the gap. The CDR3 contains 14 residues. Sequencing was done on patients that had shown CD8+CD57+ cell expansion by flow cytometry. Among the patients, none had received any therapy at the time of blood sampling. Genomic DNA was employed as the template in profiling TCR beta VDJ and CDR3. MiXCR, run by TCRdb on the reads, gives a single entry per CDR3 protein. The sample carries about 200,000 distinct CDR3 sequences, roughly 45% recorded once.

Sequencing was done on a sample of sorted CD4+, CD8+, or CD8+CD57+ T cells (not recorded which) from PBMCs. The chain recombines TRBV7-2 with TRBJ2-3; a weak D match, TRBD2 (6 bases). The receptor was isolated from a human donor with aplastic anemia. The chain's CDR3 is CASSKRPGADTQYF. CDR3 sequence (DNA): TGTGCCAGCAGCAAACGGCCGGGGGCAGATACGCAGTATTTT.